A selection of T cell receptor beta chains follows, all from one sample in a study of radiation and T cells in renal cell carcinoma. Some clones are missing from TCRdb's copy, which holds only in-frame ones; the method was immunoSEQ multiplex PCR. The repertoire has about 140,000 clones, over 80% of them found once; the top ten carry under 30%. The source was blood, collected from a patient whose treatment included radiotherapy and nephrectomy. All receptors come from a woman in her fifties or sixties with renal cell carcinoma. The CDR3 runs from the conserved cysteine through the conserved F or W. The D gene is left open where the match is weak. For some rows the clone size is stated as once, few or many, or as a class when expanded; others skip it.

j_call v_call d_call clone_size cdr3_nt cdr3_aa
TRBJ1-4 TRBV6-6 NA NA TGTGCCAGCAGTCGACTTACGGTGGAAAAACTGTTTTTT CASSRLTVEKLFF
TRBJ2-7 TRBV5-1 NA NA TGCGCCAGCAGCTTGGCCGGGACTGACGAGCAGTACTTC CASSLAGTDEQYF
TRBJ2-7 TRBV6-6 TRBD1 NA TGTGCCAGCAGCCGCGACAGGGGGTTCGAGCAGTACTTC CASSRDRGFEQYF
TRBJ2-2 TRBV5-1 NA NA TGCGCCAGCAGCATAGGGCCGCGGAGCACCGGGGAGCTGTTTTTT CASSIGPRSTGELFF
TRBJ1-2 TRBV29-1 NA NA TGCAGCGTTGAAACGGGGGATCGCACCTTC CSVETGDRTF
TRBJ2-1 TRBV5-1 NA NA TGCGCCAGCAGCGGCGGGGTTTCCTACAATGAGCAGTTCTTC CASSGGVSYNEQFF
TRBJ1-4 TRBV4-1 NA NA TGCGCCAGCAGCCAAGGAGTACAGGGCTTCAATGAAAAACTGTTTTTT CASSQGVQGFNEKLFF
TRBJ2-7 TRBV29-1 NA NA TGCAGCGTGATAACAGGTTTCGAGCAGTACTTC CSVITGFEQYF
TRBJ1-1 TRBV7-8 NA NA TGTGCCAGCAGCTTAGCCACTACAGTGATGAACACTGAAGCTTTCTTT CASSLATTVMNTEAFF
TRBJ1-5 TRBV6-5 NA NA TGTGCCAGCAGTCCGGGCAAAAATCAGCCCCAGCATTTT CASSPGKNQPQHF
TRBJ2-5 TRBV4-2 NA NA TGTGCCAGCAGCCAAGGGCTCTTACAAGAGACCCAGTACTTC CASSQGLLQETQYF
TRBJ1-2 TRBV5-1 NA NA TGCGCCAGCAGCTTGAGCGGGTTTGGCTACACCTTC CASSLSGFGYTF
TRBJ1-4 TRBV18 TRBD1 NA TGTGCCAGCTCATCCCGGACAGGGGCTAATGAAAAACTGTTTTTT CASSSRTGANEKLFF
TRBJ2-3 TRBV7-9 NA once TGTGCCAGCAGCTTGCCCCCAAGGGGCGTCACAGATACGCAGTATTTT CASSLPPRGVTDTQYF
TRBJ2-2 TRBV30 NA NA TGTGCCCAGTGGGGGCCAACCGGGGAGCTGTTTTTT CAQWGPTGELFF
TRBJ1-2 TRBV5-4 NA NA TGTGCCAGCAACCCCTCACAGGCCTATGGCTACACCTTC CASNPSQAYGYTF
TRBJ2-3 TRBV10-3 NA NA TGTGCCATCAGCCTCGGTGGGGGTAGCACAGATACGCAGTATTTT CAISLGGGSTDTQYF
TRBJ1-2 TRBV7-9 TRBD1 once TGTGCCAGCAGCACAGGGGATAATGGCGGCTACACCTTC CASSTGDNGGYTF
TRBJ1-1 TRBV6-5 NA NA TGTGCCAGCGGCCCGGTCACTGAAGCTTTCTTT CASGPVTEAFF
TRBJ2-2 TRBV2 TRBD1 NA TGTGCCAGCAGTGACGCGGACAGGGGAGTCACCGGGGAGCTGTTTTTT CASSDADRGVTGELFF
TRBJ2-5 TRBV5-6 TRBD2 NA TGTGCCAGCAGCAGCCGGGGGGGCTGGGAGACCCAGTACTTC CASSSRGGWETQYF
TRBJ2-5 TRBV27 NA NA TGTGCCAGCAGTTTTGCCGTCTCGGGGAGTCAAGAGACCCAGTACTTC CASSFAVSGSQETQYF
TRBJ2-7 TRBV21-1 NA NA TGTGCCAGCAGCAAATCCAAGGGGGCGGTTTACGAGCAGTACTTC CASSKSKGAVYEQYF
TRBJ1-6 TRBV5-6 NA NA TGTGCCAGCAGCGTACAGGGTTCGAGTTCACCCCTCCACTTT CASSVQGSSSPLHF
TRBJ1-1 TRBV6-5 TRBD1 NA TGTGCCAGCAGTTCGACAGGGTACAACACTGAAGCTTTCTTT CASSSTGYNTEAFF
TRBJ1-2 TRBV28 NA NA TGTGCCAGCAGTCCCTTCGAGGGAGGGAGGGACCCCTATGGCTACACCTTC CASSPFEGGRDPYGYTF
TRBJ2-5 TRBV2 NA few TGTGCCAGCGGCACGGAGGGGGAGACCCAGTACTTC CASGTEGETQYF
TRBJ2-7 TRBV19 TRBD1 NA TGTGCCAGTAGTATCCCTGGGACAGGGCCAGACGGGCAGTACTTC CASSIPGTGPDGQYF
TRBJ1-1 TRBV15 NA NA TGTGCCACCAGCAGAGATCGCGTATTAACTGAAGCTTTCTTT CATSRDRVLTEAFF
TRBJ2-1 TRBV6-5 NA NA TGTGCCAGCAGTTACTCGCCTAGGACTCCCAATGAGCAGTTCTTC CASSYSPRTPNEQFF
TRBJ1-5 TRBV5-6 NA NA TGTGCCAGCAGCACTAGACAAGACGGAGGTTATCAGCCCCAGCATTTT CASSTRQDGGYQPQHF
TRBJ2-2 TRBV9 NA NA TGTGCCAGCAGCGTAGTCGGGCTGAACACCGGGGAGCTGTTTTTT CASSVVGLNTGELFF
TRBJ2-7 TRBV11-2 TRBD2 NA TGTGCCAGCACCCTTAGCGGGAGGGCCTACGAGCAGTACTTC CASTLSGRAYEQYF
TRBJ2-5 TRBV30 NA NA TGTGCCTGGAGTGTACAGAGCCAAGAGACCCAGTACTTC CAWSVQSQETQYF
TRBJ2-7 TRBV5-4 TRBD1 NA TGTGCCAGCAGCTTAGACGGGACAGGGGCCGAGCAGTACTTC CASSLDGTGAEQYF
TRBJ2-3 TRBV5-4 TRBD2 NA TGTGCCAGCAGCTTGGAAGCGGGGGGGACAGATACGCAGTATTTT CASSLEAGGTDTQYF
TRBJ2-7 TRBV10-3 NA NA TGTGCCATCAGTCAGGGGAGCTTCGAGCAGTACTTC CAISQGSFEQYF
TRBJ1-1 TRBV28 TRBD1 few TGTGCCACCACACTTGCAGGGGGCAACACTGAAGCTTTCTTT CATTLAGGNTEAFF
TRBJ2-2 TRBV6-5 TRBD1 NA TGTGCCAGCAGTTACGACAGGGCCACCGGGGAGCTGTTTTTT CASSYDRATGELFF
TRBJ1-1 TRBV30 NA NA TGTGCCTGGACAGGGTGGACTGAAGCTTTCTTT CAWTGWTEAFF
TRBJ1-5 TRBV5-6 NA NA TGTGCCAGCAGCTTTGGAAGCAATCAGCCCCAGCATTTT CASSFGSNQPQHF
TRBJ1-4 TRBV7-9 TRBD1 NA TGTGCCACCCTAGGACAGGGGGGTGAAAAACTGTTTTTT CATLGQGGEKLFF
TRBJ2-1 TRBV29-1 NA many TGCAGCGGGGCAACAGGATACAATGAGCAGTTCTTC CSGATGYNEQFF